One T cell receptor beta chain is described in this entry. The antigen is undetermined. The same CDR3 arises from other DNA sequences in this sample as well. Using immunoSEQ multiplex PCR, the repertoire was profiled, and TCRdb retains in-frame clones only, with some absent. Here the sample spans 13,000 to 15,000 clones, roughly 70% being singletons. The sample comes from a study of cytotoxic CD8 clonotypes in ibrutinib-treated CLL. Study findings and constraints: Clonality went up at the time of ibrutinib response, stayed stable in sustained remission, and later dropped back toward its baseline level at progression. Private clonotypes, not public ones, expanded at ibrutinib response.

In germline, CDR1 is SGHTA, CDR2 FQGNSA. The CDR3 spans 13 residues. V lost 8 bases and J lost 3, with 13 bases in between. The specimen comprised PBMCs, sampled before ibrutinib treatment. The receptor's source is a human donor with chronic lymphocytic leukemia. J is TRBJ1-1 and V is TRBV7-2; weak D call: TRBD1 (5 bases). CDR3 DNA sequence: TGTGCCAGCCGGCCGGGGGGGTACACTGAAGCTTTCTTT. Amino acid sequence: CASRPGGYTEAFF. The full variable domain, completed using reference TRBV7-2 and TRBJ1-1, is GAGVSQSPSNKVTEKGKDVELRCDPISGHTALYWYRQSLGQGLEFLIYFQGNSAPDKSGLPSDRFSAERTGGSVSTLTIQRTQQEDSAVYLCASRPGGYTEAFFGQGTRLTVV.